The present T cell receptor beta chain was sequenced within a study of cytomegalovirus exposure and HLA in healthy donors. Study results and limitations: The CMV antigen specificity of a few CMV-associated chains was confirmed through in vitro analysis. Roughly uniform sequencing depth across donors was assumed, possibly incorrectly.

Primers included in the PCR were 60 Vbeta and 13 Jbeta primers. Under the authors' procedure: In a later analysis, of roughly 73 million unique beta chains, about 11 million appeared in at least two donors. TCRdb keeps only in-frame clones here, not all; method: immunoSEQ multiplex PCR. The DNA gave D and trimming, while V, J and clone size come from that table. The table shows approximately 160,000 clones, with roughly two thirds occurring only once. The CDR3 sequence is 15 residues long. Looked up from germline, CDR1 is MNHEY and CDR2 is SVGAGI. J lost 4 bases, V lost 4 bases, and 7 bases had no gene match. With respect to this clone: What it recognizes is unknown.

The V call is TRBV6-5, the J call TRBJ2-7; 10 bases are a match to TRBD1. The sample taken for sequencing was PBMCs. This receptor was obtained from a woman aged 18-29 years in good health and CMV-seropositive. The CDR3 DNA is TGTGCCAGCAGTTCTACCGGGACAGGGGTTTACGAGCAGTACTTC. Its protein is CASSSTGTGVYEQYF.